This TCR beta chain was observed in a study of patients and donors after allogeneic stem cell transplantation. Losses at the gene ends were 3 bases for V and 2 bases for J; bases not matched to a gene: 2. CDR3 size: 15 residues. TCRdb passed the RT-PCR reads through MiXCR, listing each CDR3 protein once. The sample contains about a million distinct CDR3 sequences, about 20% of which appear only once. The sequenced sample consisted of blood, either unsorted or a sorted T cell fraction (not recorded which). The chain uses TRBV12-3 or TRBV12-4 and TRBJ2-1; 9 nucleotides agree with TRBD2. The origin of this receptor is a human donor who was either an allogeneic HSCT recipient or a stem cell or donor lymphocyte infusion donor (not recorded which). It is not recorded whose cells these are; they may come from a transplant donor. In DNA, the CDR3 is TGTGCCAGCAGTTTCGGCGGGGGGGCCTACAATGAGCAGTTCTTC. As protein: CASSFGGGAYNEQFF.